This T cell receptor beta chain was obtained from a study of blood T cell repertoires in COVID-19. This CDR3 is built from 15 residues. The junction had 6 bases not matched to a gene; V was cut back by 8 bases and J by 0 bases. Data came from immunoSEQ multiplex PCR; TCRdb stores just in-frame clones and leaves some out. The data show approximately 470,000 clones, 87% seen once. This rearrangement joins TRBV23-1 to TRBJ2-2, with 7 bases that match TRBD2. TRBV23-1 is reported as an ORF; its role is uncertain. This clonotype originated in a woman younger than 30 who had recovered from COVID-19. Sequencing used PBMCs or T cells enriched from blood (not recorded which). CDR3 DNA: TGCGCCAGCCCCTTGGGGGGGTCGAACACCGGGGAGCTGTTTTTT. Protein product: CASPLGGSNTGELFF.